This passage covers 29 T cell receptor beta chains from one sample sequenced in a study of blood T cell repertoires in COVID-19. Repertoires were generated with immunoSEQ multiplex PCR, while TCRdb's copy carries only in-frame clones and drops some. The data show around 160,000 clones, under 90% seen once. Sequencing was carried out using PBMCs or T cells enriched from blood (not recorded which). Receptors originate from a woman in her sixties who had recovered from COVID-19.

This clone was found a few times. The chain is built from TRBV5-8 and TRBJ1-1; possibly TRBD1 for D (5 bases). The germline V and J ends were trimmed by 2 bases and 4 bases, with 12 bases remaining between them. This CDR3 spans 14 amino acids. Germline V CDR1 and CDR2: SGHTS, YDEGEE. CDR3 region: CASSFRRGGTEAFF. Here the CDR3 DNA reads TGTGCCAGCAGCTTTCGGAGGGGAGGCACTGAAGCTTTCTTT.

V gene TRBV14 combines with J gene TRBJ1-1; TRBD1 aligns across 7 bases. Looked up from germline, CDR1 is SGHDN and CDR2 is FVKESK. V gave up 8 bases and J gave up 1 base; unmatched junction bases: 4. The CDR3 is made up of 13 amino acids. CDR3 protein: CASAAGGNTEAFF. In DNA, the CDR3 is TGTGCCAGCGCGGCAGGGGGGAACACTGAAGCTTTCTTT.

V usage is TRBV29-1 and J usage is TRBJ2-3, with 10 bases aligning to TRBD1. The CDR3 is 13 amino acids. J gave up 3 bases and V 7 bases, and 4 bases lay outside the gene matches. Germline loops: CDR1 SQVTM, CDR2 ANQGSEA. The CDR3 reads CSAWTGGTDTQYF. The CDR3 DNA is TGCAGCGCCTGGACAGGGGGAACAGATACGCAGTATTTT.

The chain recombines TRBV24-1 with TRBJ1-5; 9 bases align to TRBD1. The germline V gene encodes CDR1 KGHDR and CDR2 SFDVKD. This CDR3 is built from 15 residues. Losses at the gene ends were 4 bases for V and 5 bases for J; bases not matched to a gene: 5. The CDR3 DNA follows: TGTGCCACCAGTGAAGGACAGGGGCCCGATCAGCCCCAGCATTTT. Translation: CATSEGQGPDQPQHF.

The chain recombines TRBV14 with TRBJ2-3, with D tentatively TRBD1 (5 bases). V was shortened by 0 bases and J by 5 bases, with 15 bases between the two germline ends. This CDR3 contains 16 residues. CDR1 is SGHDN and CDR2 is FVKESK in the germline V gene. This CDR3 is CASSQEGRVSRDTQYF. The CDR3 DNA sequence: TGTGCCAGCAGCCAAGAAGGCAGGGTATCAAGAGATACGCAGTATTTT. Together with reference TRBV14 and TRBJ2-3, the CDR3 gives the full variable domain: EAGVTQFPSHSVIEKGQTVTLRCDPISGHDNLYWYRRVMGKEIKFLLHFVKESKQDESGMPNNRFLAERTGGTYSTLKVQPAELEDSGVYFCASSQEGRVSRDTQYFGPGTRLTVL.

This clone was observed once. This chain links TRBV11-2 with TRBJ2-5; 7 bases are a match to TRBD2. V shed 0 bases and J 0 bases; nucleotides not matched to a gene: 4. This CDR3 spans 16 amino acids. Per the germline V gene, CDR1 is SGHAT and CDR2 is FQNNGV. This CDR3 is CASSLEVGGYQETQYF. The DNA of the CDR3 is TGTGCCAGCAGCTTAGAAGTGGGGGGGTACCAAGAGACCCAGTACTTC.

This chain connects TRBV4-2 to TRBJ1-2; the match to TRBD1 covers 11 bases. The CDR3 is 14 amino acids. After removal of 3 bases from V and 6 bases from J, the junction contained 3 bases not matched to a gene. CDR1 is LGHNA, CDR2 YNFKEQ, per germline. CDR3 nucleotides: TGTGCCAGCAGCCATGGACAGGGGGCTCATGGCTACACCTTC. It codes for CASSHGQGAHGYTF.

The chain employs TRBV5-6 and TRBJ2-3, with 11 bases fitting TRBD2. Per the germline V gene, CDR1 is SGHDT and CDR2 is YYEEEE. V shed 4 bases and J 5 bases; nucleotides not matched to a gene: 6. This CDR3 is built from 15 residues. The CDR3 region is CASSRLAGTGDTQYF. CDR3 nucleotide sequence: TGTGCCAGCAGCCGACTAGCGGGGACGGGAGATACGCAGTATTTT.

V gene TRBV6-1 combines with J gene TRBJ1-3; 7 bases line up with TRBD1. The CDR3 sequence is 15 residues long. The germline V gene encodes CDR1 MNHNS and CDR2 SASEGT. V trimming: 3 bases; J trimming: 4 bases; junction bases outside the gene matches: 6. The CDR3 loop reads CASSETGKKGNTIYF. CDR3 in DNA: TGTGCCAGCAGTGAGACAGGGAAAAAAGGAAACACCATATATTTT.

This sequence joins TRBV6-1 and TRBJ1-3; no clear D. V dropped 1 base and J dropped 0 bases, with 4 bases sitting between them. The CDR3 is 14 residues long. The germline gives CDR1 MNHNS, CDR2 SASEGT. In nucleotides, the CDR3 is TGTGCCAGCAGTGAAGGTCTCTCTGGAAACACCATATATTTT. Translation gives CASSEGLSGNTIYF.

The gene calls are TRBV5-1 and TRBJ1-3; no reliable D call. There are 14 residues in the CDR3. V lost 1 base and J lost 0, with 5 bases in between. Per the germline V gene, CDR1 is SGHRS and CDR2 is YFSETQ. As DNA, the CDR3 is TGCGCCAGCAGCTTGACTGACTCTGGAAACACCATATATTTT. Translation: CASSLTDSGNTIYF.

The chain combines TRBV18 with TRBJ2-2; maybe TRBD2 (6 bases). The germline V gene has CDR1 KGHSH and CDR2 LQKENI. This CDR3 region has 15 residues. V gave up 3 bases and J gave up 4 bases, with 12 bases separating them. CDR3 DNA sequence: TGTGCCAGCTCACCGTCTTTGGGAGGCACCGGGGAGCTGTTTTTT. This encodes CASSPSLGGTGELFF. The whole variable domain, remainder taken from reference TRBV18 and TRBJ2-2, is NAGVMQNPRHLVRRRGQEARLRCSPMKGHSHVYWYRQLPEEGLKFMVYLQKENIIDESGMPKERFSAEFPKEGPSILRIQQVVRGDSAAYFCASSPSLGGTGELFFGEGSRLTVL.

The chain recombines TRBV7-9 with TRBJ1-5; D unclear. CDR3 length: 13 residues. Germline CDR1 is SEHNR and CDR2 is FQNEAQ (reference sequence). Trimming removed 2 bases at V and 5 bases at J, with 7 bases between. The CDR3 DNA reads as TGTGCCAGCAGCTTAACAGCATATCAGCCCCAGCATTTT. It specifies CASSLTAYQPQHF.

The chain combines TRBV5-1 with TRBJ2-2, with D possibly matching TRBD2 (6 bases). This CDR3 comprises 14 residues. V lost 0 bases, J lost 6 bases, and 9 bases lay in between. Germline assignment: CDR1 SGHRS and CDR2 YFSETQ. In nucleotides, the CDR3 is TGCGCCAGCAGCTTGGACGGGGGTCCCGGGGAGCTGTTTTTT. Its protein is CASSLDGGPGELFF.

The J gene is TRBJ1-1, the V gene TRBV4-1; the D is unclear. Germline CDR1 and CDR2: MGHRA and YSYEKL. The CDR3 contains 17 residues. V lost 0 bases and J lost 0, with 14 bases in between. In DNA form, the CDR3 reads TGCGCCAGCAGCCAAGAGTTGGGCAGCCCCATGAACACTGAAGCTTTCTTT. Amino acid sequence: CASSQELGSPMNTEAFF.

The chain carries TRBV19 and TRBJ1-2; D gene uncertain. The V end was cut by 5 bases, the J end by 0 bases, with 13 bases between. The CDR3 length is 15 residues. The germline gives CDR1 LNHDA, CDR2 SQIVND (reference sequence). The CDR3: CASSSRTLANYGYTF. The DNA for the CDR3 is TGTGCCAGTAGTTCTAGGACTCTGGCTAACTATGGCTACACCTTC. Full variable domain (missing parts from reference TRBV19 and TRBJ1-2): DGGITQSPKYLFRKEGQNVTLSCEQNLNHDAMYWYRQDPGQGLRLIYYSQIVNDFQKGDIAEGYSVSREKKESFPLTVTSAQKNPTAFYLCASSSRTLANYGYTFGSGTRLTVV.

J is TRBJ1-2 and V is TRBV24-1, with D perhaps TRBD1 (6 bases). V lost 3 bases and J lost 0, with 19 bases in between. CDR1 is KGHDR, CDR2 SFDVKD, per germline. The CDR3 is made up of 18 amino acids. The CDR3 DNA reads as TGTGCCACCAGTGATGCGCAGGGGCCTCATCAAGCTAACTATGGCTACACCTTC. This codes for CATSDAQGPHQANYGYTF.

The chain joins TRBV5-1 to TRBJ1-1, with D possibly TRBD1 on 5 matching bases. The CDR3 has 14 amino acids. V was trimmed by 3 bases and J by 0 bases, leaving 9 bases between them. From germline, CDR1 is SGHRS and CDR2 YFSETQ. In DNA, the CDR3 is TGCGCCAGCAGCTGGACAAGCATGAACACTGAAGCTTTCTTT. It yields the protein CASSWTSMNTEAFF.

The CDR3 DNA is TGTGCCAGCAGCTCATTAGGGGGGGATTCTAAGGGCTACACCTTC. Its protein is CASSSLGGDSKGYTF. The rearrangement links TRBV7-2 to TRBJ1-2, with D possibly matching TRBD1 (6 bases). This CDR3 is built from 15 residues. The V end was cut by 4 bases, the J end by 8 bases, with 20 bases between. Germline loops: CDR1 SGHTA, CDR2 FQGNSA.

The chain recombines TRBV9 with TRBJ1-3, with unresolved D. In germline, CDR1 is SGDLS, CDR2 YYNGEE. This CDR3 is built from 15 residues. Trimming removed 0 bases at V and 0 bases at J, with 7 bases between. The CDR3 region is CASSVAQTSGNTIYF. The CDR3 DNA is TGTGCCAGCAGCGTAGCACAGACCTCTGGAAACACCATATATTTT.

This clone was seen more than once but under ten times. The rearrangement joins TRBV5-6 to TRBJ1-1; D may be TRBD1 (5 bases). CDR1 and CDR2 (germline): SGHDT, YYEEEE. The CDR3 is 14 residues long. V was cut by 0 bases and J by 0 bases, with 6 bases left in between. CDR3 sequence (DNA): TGTGCCAGCAGCTTGGAGGGGATGAACACTGAAGCTTTCTTT. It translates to CASSLEGMNTEAFF.

The CDR3 here is CASSQEYRVSPLHF. CDR3 sequence (DNA): TGTGCCAGCAGCCAAGAGTACAGGGTTTCACCCCTCCACTTT. The chain uses TRBV14 and TRBJ1-6; TRBD1 is a possible D gene (6 bases). The germline V and J ends were trimmed by 0 bases and 9 bases, with 9 bases remaining between them. CDR1 is SGHDN and CDR2 is FVKESK in the germline V gene. This CDR3 comprises 14 residues.

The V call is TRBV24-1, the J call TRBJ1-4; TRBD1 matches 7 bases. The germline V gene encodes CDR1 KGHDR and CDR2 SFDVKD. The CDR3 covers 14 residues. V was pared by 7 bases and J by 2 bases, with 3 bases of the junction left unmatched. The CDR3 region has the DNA TGTGCCACCAGCCAGGGACAGACTAATGAAAAACTGTTTTTT. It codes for CATSQGQTNEKLFF.

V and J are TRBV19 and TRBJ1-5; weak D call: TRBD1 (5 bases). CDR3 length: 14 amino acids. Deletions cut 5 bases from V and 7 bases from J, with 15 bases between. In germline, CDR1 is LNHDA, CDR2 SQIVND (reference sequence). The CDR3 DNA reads TGTGCCAGTAGTGACCCAGGGTTAGGACAGCCCCAGCATTTT. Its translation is CASSDPGLGQPQHF.

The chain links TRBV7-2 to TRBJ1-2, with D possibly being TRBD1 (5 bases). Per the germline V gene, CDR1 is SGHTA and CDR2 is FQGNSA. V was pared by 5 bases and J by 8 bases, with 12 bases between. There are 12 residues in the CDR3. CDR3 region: CASSPPGWGYTF. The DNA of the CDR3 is TGTGCCAGCAGCCCACCAGGGTGGGGCTACACCTTC.

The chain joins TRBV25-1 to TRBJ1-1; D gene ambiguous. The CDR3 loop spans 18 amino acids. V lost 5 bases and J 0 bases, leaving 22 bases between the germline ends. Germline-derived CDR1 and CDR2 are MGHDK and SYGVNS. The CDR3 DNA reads TGTGCCAGCAGTTTCCGGCCGAAAAGCCCGGGATTGAACACTGAAGCTTTCTTT. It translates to CASSFRPKSPGLNTEAFF.

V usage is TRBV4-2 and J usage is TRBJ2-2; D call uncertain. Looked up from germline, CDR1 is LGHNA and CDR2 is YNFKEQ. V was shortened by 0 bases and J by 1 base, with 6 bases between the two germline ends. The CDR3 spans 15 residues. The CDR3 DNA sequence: TGTGCCAGCAGCCAAGAAGCTAGGAACACCGGGGAGCTGTTTTTT. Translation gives CASSQEARNTGELFF.

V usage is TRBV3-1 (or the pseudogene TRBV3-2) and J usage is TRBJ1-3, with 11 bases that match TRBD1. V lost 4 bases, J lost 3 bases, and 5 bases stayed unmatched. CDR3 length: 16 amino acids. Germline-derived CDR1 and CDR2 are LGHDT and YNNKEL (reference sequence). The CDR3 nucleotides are TGTGCCAGCAGCCTACGGACAGGGGGCTATGGAAACACCATATATTTT. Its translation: CASSLRTGGYGNTIYF.

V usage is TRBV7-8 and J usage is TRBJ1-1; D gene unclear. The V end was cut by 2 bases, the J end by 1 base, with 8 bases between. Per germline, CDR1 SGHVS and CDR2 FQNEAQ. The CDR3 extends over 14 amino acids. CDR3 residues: CASSLREGNTEAFF. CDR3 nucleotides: TGTGCCAGCAGCTTACGGGAGGGGAACACTGAAGCTTTCTTT.